These 7 T cell receptor beta chains share one sample of origin, sequenced in a study of blood T cell repertoires in COVID-19. Some clones are missing from TCRdb's copy, which holds only in-frame ones; the method was immunoSEQ multiplex PCR. In the table there are about 410,000 clones, 89% of which are singletons. The sample taken for sequencing was peripheral blood. Receptors originate from a woman aged 35 to 49 with COVID-19, enrolled during active disease.

The CDR3 spells CASKVADNYGYTF. The CDR3 bases are TGTGCCAGCAAGGTAGCCGATAACTATGGCTACACCTTC. V and J are TRBV27 and TRBJ1-2; unclear D gene. The germline gives CDR1 MNHEY, CDR2 SMNVEV (reference sequence). V lost 7 bases, J lost 1 base, and 10 bases lay in between. CDR3 length equals 13 residues.

The rearrangement links TRBV5-4 to TRBJ1-4; no reliable D call. This CDR3 has 13 residues. Germline loops: CDR1 SGHNT, CDR2 YYREEE (reference sequence). The ends were cut back, 4 bases at V and 6 bases at J, with 10 bases in the middle. In nucleotides, the CDR3 is TGTGCCAGCAGCGTTCGGTCTGATGAAAAACTGTTTTTT. Translation: CASSVRSDEKLFF.

The chain is built from TRBV28 and TRBJ2-7, with TRBD2 identical over 8 bases. The CDR3 sequence is 15 residues long. Germline trimming cut 8 bases from V and 6 bases from J; bases unmatched to any gene: 15. CDR1 MDHEN and CDR2 SYDVKM come from the germline V gene. The CDR3 sequence: CASYSPGGPKREQYF. The CDR3, as DNA: TGTGCCAGCTACTCGCCGGGAGGGCCTAAGCGCGAGCAGTACTTC.

This clone has only one observation. The chain is built from TRBV27 and TRBJ1-2; 8 bases align to TRBD1. The CDR3 is made up of 15 amino acids. Trimming cost V 2 bases and J 5 bases; bases outside gene matches: 7. The germline V gene encodes CDR1 MNHEY and CDR2 SMNVEV (reference sequence). CDR3 nucleotide sequence: TGTGCCAGCAGTTTAGGGGCAGGGGGCGGGTATGGCTACACCTTC. It specifies CASSLGAGGGYGYTF.

This clone has only one observation. The CDR3 here is CASSLTGTHGYTF. The CDR3 coding sequence is TGTGCCAGCAGCTTAACAGGGACCCATGGCTACACCTTC. This chain uses TRBV13 with TRBJ1-2; the D gene is possibly TRBD1 (6 bases). Germline values: CDR1 PRHDT, CDR2 FYEKMQ (reference sequence). The CDR3 sequence is 13 residues long. V was shortened by 2 bases and J by 6 bases, with 10 bases between the two germline ends.

The CDR3, as DNA: TGTGCCAGCACCCCTGGTCCTAGCTCAGATACGCAGTATTTT. Translated: CASTPGPSSDTQYF. This chain links TRBV6-5 with TRBJ2-3; D might be TRBD2 (5 bases). The CDR3 is 14 residues long. Germline CDR1 and CDR2: MNHEY and SVGAGI. V was cut by 7 bases and J by 4 bases, with 15 bases left in between.

This chain joins TRBV27 and TRBJ2-2; D unresolved. CDR1 and CDR2 (germline): MNHEY, SMNVEV (reference sequence). The CDR3 length is 16 residues. Trimming took 5 bases from V and 2 from J, leaving 15 bases between them. The CDR3 loop is CASSPFGGSNTGELFF. CDR3 nucleotide sequence: TGTGCCAGCAGTCCTTTTGGCGGATCAAACACCGGGGAGCTGTTTTTT.